The rows below give T cell receptor beta chains drawn from one sample of a study of blood T cell repertoires in COVID-19. The assay was immunoSEQ multiplex PCR, and TCRdb's table has in-frame clones only and misses some. The table has fewer than 300,000 clones, around 82% seen once. Sequenced material: peripheral blood. These receptors were obtained from a person aged 70 to 85 with COVID-19, enrolled during active disease. Both conserved end residues are part of each CDR3.

V,J,CDR3
TRBV19,TRBJ2-6,CASSIGPGGGLGSGANVLTF
TRBV9,TRBJ1-4,CASSVDPGATNEKLFF
TRBV5-1,TRBJ1-4,CASTPGATNEKLFF
TRBV28,TRBJ1-5,CASSLVRGFGNQPQHF
TRBV7-9,TRBJ1-1,CASSLGGSWTEAFF
TRBV3-1/TRBV3-2,TRBJ2-3,CASSHKRRGGPDTQYF
TRBV19,TRBJ1-4,CASSITGTGGRLGEKLFF
TRBV5-4,TRBJ1-1,CASSFRANTEAFF
TRBV29-1,TRBJ2-2,CSVAVPLAGALGGTGELFF
TRBV9,TRBJ2-1,CASSVVASSSYNEQFF
TRBV5-1,TRBJ1-5,CASSPNGGENQPQHF
TRBV6-5,TRBJ1-1,CASSLTGLNTEAFF
TRBV28,TRBJ2-7,CASRVGLAFHEQYF
TRBV4-1,TRBJ2-5,CASSQGLAGGQLGETQYF
TRBV5-8,TRBJ2-7,CASSLLVNYEQYF
TRBV18,TRBJ1-5,CASSPLRVGSNQPQHF
TRBV6-2/TRBV6-3,TRBJ2-1,CASSDRSSYNEQFF
TRBV2,TRBJ2-4,CASRKGQGVNIQYF
TRBV6-5,TRBJ2-5,CASSYSSWETQYF
TRBV12-3/TRBV12-4,TRBJ1-1,CASSRDRVGFF
TRBV19,TRBJ1-5,CASSIGADQPQHF
TRBV5-6,TRBJ1-6,CASSDKGDGYNSPLHF
TRBV4-1,TRBJ2-7,CASSQDKVGGTREQYF
TRBV7-2,TRBJ1-5,CASSRTGGNQPQHF
TRBV24-1,TRBJ2-7,CATSDTRNRADEQYF
TRBV11-3,TRBJ1-5,CASSFRRDSWQPQHF
TRBV30,TRBJ2-7,CAWSDGTSGYEQYF
TRBV5-6,TRBJ2-1,CASRDKNNEQFF